One T cell receptor beta chain is described in this entry. There is no known antigen for this receptor. Sequenced using a NextSeq 550. The Human TCR Profiling Kit (MiLaboratory) was used to prepare UMI-labeled 5' RACE TRB cDNA libraries. The full amount of extracted RNA was used for cDNA synthesis, and the full amount of resulting cDNA was used for PCR amplification. Libraries were prepared in parallel with an identical number of PCR cycles. Per the original workflow: With a minimum of two reads required per UMI, MIGEC and MiXCR pulled out about 49,000 +/- 11,000 unique UMI-labeled TRB cDNA molecules from each library. On average, approximately 40,000 +/- 10,000 functional in-frame TRB CDR3 nucleotide clonotypes lacking stop codons were found per library. After downsampling to 5000 UMI-labeled TRB molecules per sample, diversity metrics, including normalized Shannon-Wiener and Chao1, were computed in VDJtools. VDJtools was used to calculate clonotype-size-weighted physicochemical properties of the central five CDR3 residues, namely interaction energy, strength, volume and Kidera factor 4. Each CDR3 protein sequence appears as one entry after TCRdb reprocessed the reads, and no DNA is included. The authors' filters were not applied to this entry. The sample's records list more than 65,000 distinct CDR3 sequences. 1.5% of the sample is held by the ten biggest clonotypes.

The data were obtained in a study of CXCR3-negative and CXCR3-positive naive CD8 T cells (dated by TCRdb to the late 2010s). Broadly, across the study: In total, about 135 million TRB reads were obtained, which works out to roughly 1.5 +/- 0.3 million reads per library. The diversity and physicochemical repertoire analyses included approximately ten donors pooled from two independent experiments. For the TRBV-TRBJ cluster analysis, the naive subsets came from 5 or 6 donors, while the memory cells came from 3 donors. Study-level results and caveats: TRB CDR3s from CXCR3-positive naive cells showed higher hydrophobicity (lower Kidera factor 4), lower energy, and higher strength and volume indices than CXCR3-negative naive cells. Both naive subsets had comparably high repertoire diversity, while memory CD8+ T cells had much lower repertoire diversity. Similar TRBV-TRBJ usage was shown by naive CXCR3-negative and CXCR3-positive cells from the same donor, whereas distinct patterns were shown by memory cells. Because surface CD5, which has been linked to self-reactivity in mice, was comparable between naive subsets, TCR interaction strength was also inferred from TRB CDR3 physicochemical properties. Because CXCR3 expression was partially decreased after cryopreservation, freshly isolated PBMCs were used for most assays.

Each CD8+ T cell subset was flow-sorted in triplicate, and approximately 280,000 cells per subset were placed directly into RLT lysis buffer. Naive CD8+ T cells were defined stringently as CD45RO-CCR7+CD27+CD95- to exclude memory contaminants. Peripheral blood mononuclear cells were isolated from buffy coats using standard density gradient centrifugation. Naive CXCR3-negative and CXCR3-positive CD8+ T cells were flow-sorted using a FACSAria III. Total RNA was extracted from sorted cells using an RNeasy Mini Kit. Sequences SQVTM (CDR1) and ANQGSEA (CDR2) are obtained from the germline V gene. The cysteine opens and the phenylalanine closes a CDR3 of 13 amino acids. Nucleotide data are not available.

The sequence is built from TRBV29-1 and TRBJ1-2; TCRdb selects TRBD1, and the lack of DNA leaves this call unchecked. This TCR was sampled from a human donor in good health. Some clones in this sample may be carry-over from other donors' samples. Source material: naive CXCR3- CD8+ T cells from blood. Taken with the paper, the label for cell subset or site translates to: CD45RO-CCR7+CD27+CD95- naive CD8+ T cells lacking CXCR3 (TNR3-). The CDR3 reads as follows: CSAKGGLGYGYTF.